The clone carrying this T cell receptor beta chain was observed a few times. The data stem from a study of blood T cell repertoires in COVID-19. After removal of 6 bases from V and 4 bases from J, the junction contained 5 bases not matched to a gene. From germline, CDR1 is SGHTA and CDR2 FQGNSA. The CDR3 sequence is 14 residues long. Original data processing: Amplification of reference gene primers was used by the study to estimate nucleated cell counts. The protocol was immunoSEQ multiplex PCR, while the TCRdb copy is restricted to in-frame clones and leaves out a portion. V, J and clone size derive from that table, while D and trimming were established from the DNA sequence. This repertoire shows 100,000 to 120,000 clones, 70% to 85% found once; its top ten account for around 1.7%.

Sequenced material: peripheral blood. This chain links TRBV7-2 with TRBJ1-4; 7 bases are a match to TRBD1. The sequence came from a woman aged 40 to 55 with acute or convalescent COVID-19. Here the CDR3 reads CASRATGSNEKLFF. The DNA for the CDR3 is TGTGCCAGCAGGGCGACAGGGAGTAATGAAAAACTGTTTTTT. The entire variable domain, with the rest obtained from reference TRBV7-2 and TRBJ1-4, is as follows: GAGVSQSPSNKVTEKGKDVELRCDPISGHTALYWYRQSLGQGLEFLIYFQGNSAPDKSGLPSDRFSAERTGGSVSTLTIQRTQQEDSAVYLCASRATGSNEKLFFGSGTQLSVL.